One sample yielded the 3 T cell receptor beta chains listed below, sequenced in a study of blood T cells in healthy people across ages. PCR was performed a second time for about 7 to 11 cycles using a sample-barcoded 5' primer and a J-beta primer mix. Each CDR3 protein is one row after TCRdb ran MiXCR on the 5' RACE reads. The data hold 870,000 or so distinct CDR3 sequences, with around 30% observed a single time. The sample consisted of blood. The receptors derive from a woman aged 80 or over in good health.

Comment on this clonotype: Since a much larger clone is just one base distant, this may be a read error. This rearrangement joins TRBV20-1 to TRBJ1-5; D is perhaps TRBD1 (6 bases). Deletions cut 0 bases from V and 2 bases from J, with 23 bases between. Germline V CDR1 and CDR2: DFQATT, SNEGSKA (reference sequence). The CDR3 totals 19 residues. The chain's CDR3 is CSARDNGWGARLGNQPQHF. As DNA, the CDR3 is TGCAGTGCTAGAGATAATGGGTGGGGGGCCAGGTTGGGCAATCAGCCCCAGCATTTT.

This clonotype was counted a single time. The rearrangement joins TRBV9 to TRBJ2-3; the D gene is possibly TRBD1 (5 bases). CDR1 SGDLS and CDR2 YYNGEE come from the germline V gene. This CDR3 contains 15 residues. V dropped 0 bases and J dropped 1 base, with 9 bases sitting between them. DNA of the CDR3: TGTGCCAGCAGCGTAGCAGGGCTTGGCACAGATACGCAGTATTTT. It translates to CASSVAGLGTDTQYF.

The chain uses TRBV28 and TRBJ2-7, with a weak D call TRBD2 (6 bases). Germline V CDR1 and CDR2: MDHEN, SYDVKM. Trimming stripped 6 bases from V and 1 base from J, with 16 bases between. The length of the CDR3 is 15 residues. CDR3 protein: CASSGGAVKSYEQYF. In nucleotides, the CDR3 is TGTGCCAGCAGCGGAGGGGCGGTGAAGTCCTACGAGCAGTACTTC.